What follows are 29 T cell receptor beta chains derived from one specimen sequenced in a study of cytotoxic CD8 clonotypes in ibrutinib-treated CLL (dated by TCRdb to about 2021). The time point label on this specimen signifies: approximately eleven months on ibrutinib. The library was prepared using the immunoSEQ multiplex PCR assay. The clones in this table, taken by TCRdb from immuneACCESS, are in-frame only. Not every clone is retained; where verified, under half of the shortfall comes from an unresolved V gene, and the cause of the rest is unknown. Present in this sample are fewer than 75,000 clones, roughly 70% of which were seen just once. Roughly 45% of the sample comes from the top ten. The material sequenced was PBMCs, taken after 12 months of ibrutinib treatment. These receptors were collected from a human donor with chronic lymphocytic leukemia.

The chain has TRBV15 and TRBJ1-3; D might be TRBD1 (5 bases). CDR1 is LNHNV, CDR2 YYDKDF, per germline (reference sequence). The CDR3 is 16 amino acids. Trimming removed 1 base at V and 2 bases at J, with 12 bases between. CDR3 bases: TGTGCCACCAGCAGAGCCATTGCAGGGACTGGAAACACCATATATTTT. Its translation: CATSRAIAGTGNTIYF.

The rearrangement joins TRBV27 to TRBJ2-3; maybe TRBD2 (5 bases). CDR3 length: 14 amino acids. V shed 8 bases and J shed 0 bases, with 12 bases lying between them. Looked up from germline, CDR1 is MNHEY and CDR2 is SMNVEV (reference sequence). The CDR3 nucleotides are TGTGCCAGCCTCACACGGGATAGCACAGATACGCAGTATTTT. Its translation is CASLTRDSTDTQYF.

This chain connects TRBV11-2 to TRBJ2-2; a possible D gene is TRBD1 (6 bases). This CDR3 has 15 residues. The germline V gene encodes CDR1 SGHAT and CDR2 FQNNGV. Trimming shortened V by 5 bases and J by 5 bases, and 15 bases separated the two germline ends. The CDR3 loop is CASSNRAVGTGELFF. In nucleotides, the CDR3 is TGTGCCAGCAGCAACAGGGCCGTTGGAACCGGGGAGCTGTTTTTT. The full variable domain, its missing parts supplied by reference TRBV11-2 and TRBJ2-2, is EAGVAQSPRYKIIEKRQSVAFWCNPISGHATLYWYQQILGQGPKLLIQFQNNGVVDDSQLPKDRFSAERLKGVDSTLKIQPAKLEDSAVYLCASSNRAVGTGELFFGEGSRLTVL.

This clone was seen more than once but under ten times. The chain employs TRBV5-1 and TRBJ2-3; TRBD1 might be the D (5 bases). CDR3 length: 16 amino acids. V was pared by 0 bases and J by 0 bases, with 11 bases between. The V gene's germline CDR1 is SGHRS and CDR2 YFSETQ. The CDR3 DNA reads TGCGCCAGCAGCTTGGCGGGCAGGGCTAGCACAGATACGCAGTATTTT. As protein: CASSLAGRASTDTQYF.

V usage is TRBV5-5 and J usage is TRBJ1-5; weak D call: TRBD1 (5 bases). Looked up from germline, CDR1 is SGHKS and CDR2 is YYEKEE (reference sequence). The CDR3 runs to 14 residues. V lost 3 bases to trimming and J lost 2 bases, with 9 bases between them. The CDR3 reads CASSWDAGNQPQHF. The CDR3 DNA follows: TGTGCCAGCAGCTGGGACGCCGGCAATCAGCCCCAGCATTTT.

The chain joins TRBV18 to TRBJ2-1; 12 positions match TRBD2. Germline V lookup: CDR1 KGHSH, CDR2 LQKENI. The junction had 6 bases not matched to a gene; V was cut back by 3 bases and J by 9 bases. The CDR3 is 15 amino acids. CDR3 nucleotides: TGTGCCAGCTCACCGACTAGCGGGAGTTCTGGTGAGCAGTTCTTC. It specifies CASSPTSGSSGEQFF.

The CDR3 here is CASSFGTRRGYTF. CDR3 bases: TGTGCCAGCAGTTTTGGGACTAGGAGGGGCTACACCTTC. This chain joins TRBV28 and TRBJ1-2; D is possibly TRBD1 (5 bases). Trimming shortened V by 3 bases and J by 8 bases, and 13 bases separated the two germline ends. The germline CDR1 and CDR2 sequences are MDHEN and SYDVKM. The CDR3 has 13 amino acids.

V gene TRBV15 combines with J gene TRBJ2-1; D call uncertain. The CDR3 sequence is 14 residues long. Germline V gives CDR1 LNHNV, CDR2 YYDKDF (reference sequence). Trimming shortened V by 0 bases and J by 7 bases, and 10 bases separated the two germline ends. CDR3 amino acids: CATSRDFGGNEQFF. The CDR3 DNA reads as TGTGCCACCAGCAGAGATTTTGGTGGGAATGAGCAGTTCTTC.

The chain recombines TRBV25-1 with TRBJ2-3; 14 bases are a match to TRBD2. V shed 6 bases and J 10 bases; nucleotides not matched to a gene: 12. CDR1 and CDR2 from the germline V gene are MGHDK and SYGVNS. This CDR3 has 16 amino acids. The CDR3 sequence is CASSPGLAGGRAAQYF. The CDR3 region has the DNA TGTGCCAGCAGCCCAGGACTAGCGGGGGGAAGAGCTGCGCAGTATTTT.

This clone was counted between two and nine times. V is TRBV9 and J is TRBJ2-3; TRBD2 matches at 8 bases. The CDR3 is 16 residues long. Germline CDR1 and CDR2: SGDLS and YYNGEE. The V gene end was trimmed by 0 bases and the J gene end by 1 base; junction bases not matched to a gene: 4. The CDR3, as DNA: TGTGCCAGCAGCGTAGGTAGTAGCGGGGGCACAGATACGCAGTATTTT. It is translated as CASSVGSSGGTDTQYF.

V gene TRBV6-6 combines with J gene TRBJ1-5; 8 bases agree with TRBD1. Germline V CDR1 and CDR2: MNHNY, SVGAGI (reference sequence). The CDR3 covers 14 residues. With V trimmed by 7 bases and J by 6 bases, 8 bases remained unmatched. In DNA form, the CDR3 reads TGTGCCAGCACCCTGACAGGGGTTGGTCAGCCCCAGCATTTT. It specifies CASTLTGVGQPQHF.

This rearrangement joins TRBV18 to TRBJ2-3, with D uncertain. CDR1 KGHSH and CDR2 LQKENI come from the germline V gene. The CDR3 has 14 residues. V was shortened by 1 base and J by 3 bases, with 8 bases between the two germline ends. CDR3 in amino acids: CASSPLVKTDTQYF. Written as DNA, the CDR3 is TGTGCCAGCTCACCACTTGTCAAAACAGATACGCAGTATTTT.

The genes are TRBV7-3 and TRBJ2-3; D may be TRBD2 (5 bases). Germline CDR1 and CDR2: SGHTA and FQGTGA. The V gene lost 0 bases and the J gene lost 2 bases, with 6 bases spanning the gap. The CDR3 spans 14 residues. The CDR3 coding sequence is TGTGCCAGCAGCTTAACGAGGGACACAGATACGCAGTATTTT. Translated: CASSLTRDTDTQYF.

For the CDR3, the DNA is TGCAGCGTTGGACCGGCCGGGACAGGGGGCGGGGAGCTGTTTTTT. This gives the protein CSVGPAGTGGGELFF. V gene TRBV29-1 combines with J gene TRBJ2-2; 11 positions match TRBD1. The CDR3 has 15 residues. The J segment lost 7 bases and the V segment lost 4 bases, leaving 8 bases of the junction unmatched. CDR1 SQVTM and CDR2 ANQGSEA come from the germline V gene.

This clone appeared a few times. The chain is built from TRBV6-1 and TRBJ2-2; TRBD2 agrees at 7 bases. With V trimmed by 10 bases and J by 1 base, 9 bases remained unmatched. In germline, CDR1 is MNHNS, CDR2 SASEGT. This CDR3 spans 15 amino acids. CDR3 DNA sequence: TGTGCCACCCGGGTGGCTAGCGGGAACACCGGGGAGCTGTTTTTT. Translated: CATRVASGNTGELFF.

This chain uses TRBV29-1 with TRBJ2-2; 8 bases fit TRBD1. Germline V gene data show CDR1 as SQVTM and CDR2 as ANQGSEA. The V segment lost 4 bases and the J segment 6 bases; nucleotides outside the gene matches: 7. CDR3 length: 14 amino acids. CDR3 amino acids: CSVGQGPSPGELFF. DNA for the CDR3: TGCAGCGTTGGACAGGGGCCATCACCCGGGGAGCTGTTTTTT.

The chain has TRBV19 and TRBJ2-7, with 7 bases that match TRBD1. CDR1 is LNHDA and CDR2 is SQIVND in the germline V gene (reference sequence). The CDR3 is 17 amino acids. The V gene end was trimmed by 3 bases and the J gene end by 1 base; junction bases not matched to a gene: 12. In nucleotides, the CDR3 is TGTGCCAGTAGTATCTCGCTCCTCCGGGACAGATCCTACGAGCAGTACTTC. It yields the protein CASSISLLRDRSYEQYF.

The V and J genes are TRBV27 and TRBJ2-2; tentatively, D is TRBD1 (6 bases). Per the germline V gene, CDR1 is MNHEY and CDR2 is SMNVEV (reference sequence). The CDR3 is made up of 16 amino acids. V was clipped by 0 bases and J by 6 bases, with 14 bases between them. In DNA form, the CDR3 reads TGTGCCAGCAGTTTATCTCCGGGACAATATTCCGGGGAGCTGTTTTTT. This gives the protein CASSLSPGQYSGELFF.

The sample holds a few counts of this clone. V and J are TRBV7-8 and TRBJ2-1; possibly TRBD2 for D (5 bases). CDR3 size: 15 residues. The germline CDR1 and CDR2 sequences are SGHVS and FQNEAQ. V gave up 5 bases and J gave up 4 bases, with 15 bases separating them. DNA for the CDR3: TGTGCCAGCAGCCAATCATCTGGCGGGTACAATGAGCAGTTCTTC. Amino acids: CASSQSSGGYNEQFF.

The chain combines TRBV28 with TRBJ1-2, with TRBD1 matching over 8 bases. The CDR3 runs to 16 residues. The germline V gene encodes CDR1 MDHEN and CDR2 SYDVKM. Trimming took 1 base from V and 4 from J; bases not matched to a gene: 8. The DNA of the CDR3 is TGTGCCAGCAGTTTATTTCCGTCTGGGACAGGCTATGGCTACACCTTC. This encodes CASSLFPSGTGYGYTF.

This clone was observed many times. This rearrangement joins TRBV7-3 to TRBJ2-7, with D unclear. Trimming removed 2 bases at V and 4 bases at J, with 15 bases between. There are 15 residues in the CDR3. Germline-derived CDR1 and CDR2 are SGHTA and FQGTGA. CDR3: CASSLSEQPIYEQYF. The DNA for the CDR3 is TGTGCCAGCAGCTTATCCGAACAGCCAATATACGAGCAGTACTTC.

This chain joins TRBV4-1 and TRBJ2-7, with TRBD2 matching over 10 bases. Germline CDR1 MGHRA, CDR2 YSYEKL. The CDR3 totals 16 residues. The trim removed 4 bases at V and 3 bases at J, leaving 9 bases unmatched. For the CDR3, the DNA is TGCGCCAGCAGCCCCCAGCTAGCGGGAGTTTTCTACGAGCAGTACTTC. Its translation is CASSPQLAGVFYEQYF.

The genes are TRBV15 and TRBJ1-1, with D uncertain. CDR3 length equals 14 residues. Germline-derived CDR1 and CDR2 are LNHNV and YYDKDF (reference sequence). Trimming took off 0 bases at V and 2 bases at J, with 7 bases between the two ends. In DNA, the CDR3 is TGTGCCACCAGCAGAGATGTACGAAACACTGAAGCTTTCTTT. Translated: CATSRDVRNTEAFF.

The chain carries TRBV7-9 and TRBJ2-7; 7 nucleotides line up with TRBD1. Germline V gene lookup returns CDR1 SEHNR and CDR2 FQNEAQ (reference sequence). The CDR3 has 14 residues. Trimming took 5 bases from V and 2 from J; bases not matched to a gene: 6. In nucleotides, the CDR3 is TGTGCCAGCAGCCGATCGACAGGGCCCTACGAGCAGTACTTC. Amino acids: CASSRSTGPYEQYF.

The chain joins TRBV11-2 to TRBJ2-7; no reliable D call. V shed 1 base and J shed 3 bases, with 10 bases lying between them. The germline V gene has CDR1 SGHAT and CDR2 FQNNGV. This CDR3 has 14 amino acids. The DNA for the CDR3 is TGTGCCAGCAGCTTAGGGAGAGACCACTACGAGCAGTACTTC. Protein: CASSLGRDHYEQYF.

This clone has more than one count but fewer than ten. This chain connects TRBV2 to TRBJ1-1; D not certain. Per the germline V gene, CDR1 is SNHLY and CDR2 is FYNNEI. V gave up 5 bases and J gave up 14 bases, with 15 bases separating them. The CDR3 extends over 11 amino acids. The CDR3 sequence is CASSQTVGNFF. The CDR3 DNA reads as TGTGCCAGCAGTCAGACGGTGGGGAACTTCTTT.

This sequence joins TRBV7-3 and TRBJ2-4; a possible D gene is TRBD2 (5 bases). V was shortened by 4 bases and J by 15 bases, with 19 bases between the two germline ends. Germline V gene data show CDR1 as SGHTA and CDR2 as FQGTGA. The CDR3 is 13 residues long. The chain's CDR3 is CASSSDAGARSYF. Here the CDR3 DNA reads TGTGCCAGCAGCTCTGATGCGGGCGCTAGGTCGTACTTC.

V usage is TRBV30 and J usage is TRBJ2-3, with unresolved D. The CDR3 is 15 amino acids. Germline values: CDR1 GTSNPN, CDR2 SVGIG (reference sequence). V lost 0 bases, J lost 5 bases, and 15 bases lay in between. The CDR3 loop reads CAWSVTEITGDTQYF. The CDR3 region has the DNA TGTGCCTGGAGTGTTACGGAAATAACGGGAGATACGCAGTATTTT.

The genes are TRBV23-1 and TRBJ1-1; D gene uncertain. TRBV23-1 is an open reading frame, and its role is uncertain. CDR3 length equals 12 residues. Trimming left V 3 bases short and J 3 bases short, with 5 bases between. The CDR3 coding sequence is TGCGCCAGCAGTCAGGTTTACACTGAAGCTTTCTTT. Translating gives CASSQVYTEAFF.